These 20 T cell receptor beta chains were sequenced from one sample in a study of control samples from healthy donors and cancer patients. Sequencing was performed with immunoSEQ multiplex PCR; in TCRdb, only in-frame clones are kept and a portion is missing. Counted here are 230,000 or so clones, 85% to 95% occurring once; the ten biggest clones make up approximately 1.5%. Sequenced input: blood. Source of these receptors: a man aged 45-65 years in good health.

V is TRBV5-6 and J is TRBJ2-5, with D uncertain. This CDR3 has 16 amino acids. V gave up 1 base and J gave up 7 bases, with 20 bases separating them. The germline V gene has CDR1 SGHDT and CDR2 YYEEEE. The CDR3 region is CASSLPLRGSGGTQYF. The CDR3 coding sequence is TGTGCCAGCAGCTTGCCCCTGAGAGGTTCTGGTGGGACCCAGTACTTC. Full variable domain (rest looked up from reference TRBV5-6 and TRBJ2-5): DAGVTQSPTHLIKTRGQQVTLRCSPKSGHDTVSWYQQALGQGPQFIFQYYEEEERQRGNFPDRFSGHQFPNYSSELNVNALLLGDSALYLCASSLPLRGSGGTQYFGPGTRLLVL.

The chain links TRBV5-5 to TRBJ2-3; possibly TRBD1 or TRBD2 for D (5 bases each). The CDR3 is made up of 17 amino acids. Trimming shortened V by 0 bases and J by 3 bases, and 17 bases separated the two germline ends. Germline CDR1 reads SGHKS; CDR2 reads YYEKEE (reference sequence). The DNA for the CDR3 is TGTGCCAGCAGCTTGGACCTAACCGGGGCAGGGACAGATACGCAGTATTTT. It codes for CASSLDLTGAGTDTQYF.

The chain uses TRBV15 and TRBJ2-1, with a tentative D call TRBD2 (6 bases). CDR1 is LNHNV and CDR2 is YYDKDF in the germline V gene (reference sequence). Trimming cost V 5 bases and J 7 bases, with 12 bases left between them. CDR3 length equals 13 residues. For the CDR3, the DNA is TGTGCCACCAGCGGGGGACGGGGGAATGAGCAGTTCTTC. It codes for CATSGGRGNEQFF.

This chain's CDR3 is CASSLIQPGGNEKLFF. The CDR3 bases are TGTGCCAGCAGCTTGATTCAGCCAGGGGGGAATGAAAAACTGTTTTTT. The gene calls are TRBV5-6 and TRBJ1-4, with TRBD1 matching 7 bases. The length of the CDR3 is 16 residues. Germline CDR1 SGHDT, CDR2 YYEEEE. V was pared by 1 base and J by 5 bases, with 8 bases of the junction left unmatched. Based on the CDR3 plus reference TRBV5-6 and TRBJ1-4, the full variable domain is DAGVTQSPTHLIKTRGQQVTLRCSPKSGHDTVSWYQQALGQGPQFIFQYYEEEERQRGNFPDRFSGHQFPNYSSELNVNALLLGDSALYLCASSLIQPGGNEKLFFGSGTQLSVL.

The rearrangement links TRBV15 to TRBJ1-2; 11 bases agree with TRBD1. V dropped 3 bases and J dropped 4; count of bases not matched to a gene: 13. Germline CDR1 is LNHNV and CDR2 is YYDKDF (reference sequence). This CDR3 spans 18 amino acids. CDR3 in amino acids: CATSRGLGFGQGAYGYTF. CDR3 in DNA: TGTGCCACCAGCAGGGGGTTAGGGTTTGGACAGGGGGCCTATGGCTACACCTTC.

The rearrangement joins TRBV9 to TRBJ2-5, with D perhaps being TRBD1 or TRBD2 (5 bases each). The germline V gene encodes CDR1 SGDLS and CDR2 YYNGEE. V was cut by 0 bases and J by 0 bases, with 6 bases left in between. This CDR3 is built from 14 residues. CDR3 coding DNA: TGTGCCAGCAGCGTAGGGGGGTACCAAGAGACCCAGTACTTC. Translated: CASSVGGYQETQYF.

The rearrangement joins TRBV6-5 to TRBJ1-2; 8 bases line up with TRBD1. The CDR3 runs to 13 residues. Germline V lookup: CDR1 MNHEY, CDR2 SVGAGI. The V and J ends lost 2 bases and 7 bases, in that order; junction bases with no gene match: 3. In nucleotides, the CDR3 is TGTGCCAGCAGTTACCCGGACAGGGCTGGCTACACCTTC. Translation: CASSYPDRAGYTF.

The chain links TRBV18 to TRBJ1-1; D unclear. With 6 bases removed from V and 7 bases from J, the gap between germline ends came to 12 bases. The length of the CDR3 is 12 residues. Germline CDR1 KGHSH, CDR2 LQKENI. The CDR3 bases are TGTGCCAGCTCTTCCTTCACCTTTGAAGCTTTCTTT. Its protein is CASSSFTFEAFF.

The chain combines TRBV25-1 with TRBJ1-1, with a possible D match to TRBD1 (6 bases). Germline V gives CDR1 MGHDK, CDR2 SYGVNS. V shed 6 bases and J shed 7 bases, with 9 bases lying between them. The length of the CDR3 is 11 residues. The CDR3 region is CASRLDSEAFF. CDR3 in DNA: TGTGCCAGCAGATTGGACAGTGAAGCTTTCTTT.

CDR3 in amino acids: CASSPGGNEKLFF. The CDR3 DNA reads as TGTGCCAGCTCACCGGGGGGTAATGAAAAACTGTTTTTT. This rearrangement joins TRBV18 to TRBJ1-4; possible D gene TRBD1, 5 bases. CDR1 is KGHSH, CDR2 LQKENI, per germline. Trimming pared 3 bases from V and 4 bases from J, leaving 6 bases between. CDR3 length: 13 amino acids.

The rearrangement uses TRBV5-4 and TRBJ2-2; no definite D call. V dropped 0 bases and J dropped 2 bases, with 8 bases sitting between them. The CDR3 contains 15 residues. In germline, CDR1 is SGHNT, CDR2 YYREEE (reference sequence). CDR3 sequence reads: CASSLDRLNTGELFF. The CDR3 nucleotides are TGTGCCAGCAGCTTGGACAGATTAAACACCGGGGAGCTGTTTTTT.

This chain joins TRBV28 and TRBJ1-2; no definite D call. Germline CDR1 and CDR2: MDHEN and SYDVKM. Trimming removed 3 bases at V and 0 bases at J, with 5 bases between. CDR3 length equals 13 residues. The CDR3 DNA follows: TGTGCCAGCAGTTTGGGCCCTAACTATGGCTACACCTTC. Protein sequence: CASSLGPNYGYTF.

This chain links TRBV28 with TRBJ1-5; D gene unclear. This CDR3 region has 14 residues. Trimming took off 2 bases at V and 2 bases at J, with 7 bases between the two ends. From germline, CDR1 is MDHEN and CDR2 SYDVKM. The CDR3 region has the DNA TGTGCCAGCAGTTTAGAGGCTGGCAATCAGCCCCAGCATTTT. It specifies CASSLEAGNQPQHF. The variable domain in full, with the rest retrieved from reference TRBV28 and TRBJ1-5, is DVKVTQSSRYLVKRTGEKVFLECVQDMDHENMFWYRQDPGLGLRLIYFSYDVKMKEKGDIPEGYSVSREKKERFSLILESASTNQTSMYLCASSLEAGNQPQHFGDGTRLSIL.

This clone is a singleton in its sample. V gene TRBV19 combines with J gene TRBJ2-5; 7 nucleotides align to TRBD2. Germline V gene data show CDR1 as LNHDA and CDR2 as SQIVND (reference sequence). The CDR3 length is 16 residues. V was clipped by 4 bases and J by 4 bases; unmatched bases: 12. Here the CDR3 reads CASSTFRLAGAETQYF. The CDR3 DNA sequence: TGTGCCAGTAGTACCTTCCGACTAGCCGGCGCAGAGACCCAGTACTTC.

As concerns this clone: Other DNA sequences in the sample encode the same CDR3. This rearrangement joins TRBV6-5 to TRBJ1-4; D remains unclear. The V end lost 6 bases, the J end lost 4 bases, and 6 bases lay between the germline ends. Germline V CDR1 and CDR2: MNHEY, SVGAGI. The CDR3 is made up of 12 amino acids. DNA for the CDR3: TGTGCCAGCAGCCTCCGTAATGAAAAACTGTTTTTT. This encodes CASSLRNEKLFF.

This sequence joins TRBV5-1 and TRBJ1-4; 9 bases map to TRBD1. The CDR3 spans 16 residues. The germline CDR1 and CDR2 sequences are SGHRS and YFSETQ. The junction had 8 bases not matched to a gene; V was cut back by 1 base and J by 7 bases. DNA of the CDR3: TGCGCCAGCAGCTTGTATTCGACAGGGGGTCGTGAAAAACTGTTTTTT. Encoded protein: CASSLYSTGGREKLFF.

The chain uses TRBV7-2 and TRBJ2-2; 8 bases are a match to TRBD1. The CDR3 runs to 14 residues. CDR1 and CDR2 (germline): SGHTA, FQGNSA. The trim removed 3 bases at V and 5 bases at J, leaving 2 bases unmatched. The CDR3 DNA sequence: TGTGCCAGCAGCTTCCAGGGGGCGACCGGGGAGCTGTTTTTT. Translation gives CASSFQGATGELFF.

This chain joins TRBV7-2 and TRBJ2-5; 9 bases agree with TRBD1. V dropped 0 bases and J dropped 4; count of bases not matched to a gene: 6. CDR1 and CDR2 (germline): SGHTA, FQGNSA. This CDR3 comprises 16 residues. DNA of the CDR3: TGTGCCAGCAGCTTAGCCCCGGGACAGGGAAGAGAGACCCAGTACTTC. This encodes CASSLAPGQGRETQYF.

The CDR3 protein is CASSGSDRGETQYF. CDR3 in DNA: TGTGCCAGCAGCGGGTCGGACAGGGGAGAGACCCAGTACTTC. The J gene is TRBJ2-5, the V gene TRBV5-6, with 9 bases that match TRBD1. The V gene's germline CDR1 is SGHDT and CDR2 YYEEEE. This CDR3 spans 14 amino acids. V lost 4 bases to trimming and J lost 4 bases; unmatched junction nucleotides: 5.

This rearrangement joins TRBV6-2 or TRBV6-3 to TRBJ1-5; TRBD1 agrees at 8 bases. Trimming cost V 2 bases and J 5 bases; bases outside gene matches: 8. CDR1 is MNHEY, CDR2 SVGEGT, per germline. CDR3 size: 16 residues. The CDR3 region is CASSYRGGQAHQPQHF. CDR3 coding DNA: TGTGCCAGCAGTTACCGCGGGGGACAGGCACATCAGCCCCAGCATTTT.